Here is one TCR beta chain with its context. This clonotype was counted many times. The target of this receptor is not known. The record has no base qualities; no much larger clone is one base away. This entry belongs to a study (dated by TCRdb to about 2016). There are 14 amino acids in the CDR3, from cysteine to phenylalanine inclusive. Kept here is only the CDR3 DNA, which spans 42 bases and is read in frame from base 1. The trim is 1 base for V and 0 bases for J, with a gap of 7 bases between the germline ends. Reading the germline V gene (reference sequence) gives CDR1 GTSNPN and CDR2 SVGIG. Libraries were constructed by RT-PCR. Data came from an Illumina MiSeq. Using fastp at Q25 and MiXCR, TCRdb reprocessed the public reads and kept productive beta chains. Entries that share a CDR3 protein sequence are merged under the most common genes and DNA. A total of about 680,000 distinct CDR3 sequences appear in this sample, approximately 15% of them only once. The top ten clones comprise 3% to 4.5% of the sample.

The V gene is TRBV30 and the J gene is TRBJ2-1; D gene: possibly TRBD2, on 6 matching bases. Input material: memory CD4+ T cells from blood. This sequence was found in a female donor in good health, serving as a healthy control. DNA sequence: TGTGCCTGGAGTGGAGCGGGCTCCTACAATGAGCAGTTCTTC. This yields the protein CAWSGAGSYNEQFF.